The source of this T cell receptor beta chain is a study of cytomegalovirus exposure and HLA in healthy donors. General study points: That first-cohort TCR clusters tended to co-occur in the approximately 120 validation repertoires was found in a later analysis. Per published reports, the classifier diagnosed cytomegalovirus status with high specificity and sensitivity. Researchers catalogued about 160 TCR beta chains as cytomegalovirus-associated.

With respect to this clone: Antigen unknown.

These donors were members of the approximately 110-subject validation cohort, a group separate from the roughly 700-subject first cohort. The CDR3 covers 17 residues. The V end was cut by 3 bases, the J end by 2 bases, with 19 bases between. Per germline, CDR1 MNHEY and CDR2 SMNVEV (reference sequence). Profiled with immunoSEQ multiplex PCR; TCRdb holds only in-frame clones, not every one. The table has 150,000 to 200,000 clones, roughly 84% seen once. The rearrangement joins TRBV27 to TRBJ1-2; D perhaps matches TRBD1 (6 bases). Sequenced material: PBMCs. The origin of this receptor is a man aged 30-40 years in good health and CMV-seropositive. CDR3 loop: CASSFLGGAGLNYGYTF. CDR3 DNA: TGTGCCAGCAGTTTTTTAGGGGGGGCAGGGCTCAACTATGGCTACACCTTC.